Below, 5 T cell receptor beta chains from the same sample are listed, as sequenced in a study of T cells after yellow fever vaccination. TCRdb redid the calling of the 5' RACE reads with MiXCR, one entry per CDR3 protein. The sample records approximately 300,000 distinct CDR3 sequences, 8.5% to 10% being singletons. Source: PBMCs, taken on the day of the first yellow fever vaccination. The receptors were gathered from a man between 18 and 35 years old who received the YFV17D yellow fever vaccine.

The chain couples TRBV7-9 to TRBJ2-3; 10 bases agree with TRBD2. Germline V gives CDR1 SEHNR, CDR2 FQNEAQ (reference sequence). The length of the CDR3 is 15 residues. Unmatched junction bases numbered 5, after V lost 6 bases and J lost 2 bases. CDR3 loop: CASRSLAGDTDTQYF. The CDR3 DNA reads TGTGCCAGCAGATCTCTAGCGGGGGACACAGATACGCAGTATTTT.

The chain employs TRBV28 and TRBJ2-3; 12 positions agree with TRBD2. Germline V gene data show CDR1 as MDHEN and CDR2 as SYDVKM. V was clipped by 1 base and J by 2 bases; unmatched bases: 4. The CDR3 is 17 residues long. The CDR3 sequence is CASSLLLAGGTTDTQYF. The DNA of the CDR3 is TGTGCCAGCAGTTTATTGCTAGCGGGGGGGACCACAGATACGCAGTATTTT.

This clonotype has ten or more counts. The genes are TRBV29-1 and TRBJ1-1, with D possibly TRBD1 on 5 matching bases. Germline loops: CDR1 SQVTM, CDR2 ANQGSEA. The CDR3 loop spans 14 amino acids. Trimming left V 3 bases short and J 1 base short, with 12 bases between. CDR3 DNA sequence: TGCAGCGTTGATACGACAGAGGGGAACACTGAAGCTTTCTTT. This gives the protein CSVDTTEGNTEAFF.

Note on this clonotype: One end of the junction is discordant with germline, which a read error may explain. The chain uses TRBV12-3 or TRBV12-4 and TRBJ1-2, with D maybe TRBD1 (5 bases). The CDR3 is 13 amino acids. CDR3 nucleotide sequence: TGTCCCAGCAGTTTTAAGGGGAACTATGGCTACACCTTC. Protein sequence: CPSSFKGNYGYTF.

This chain connects TRBV20-1 to TRBJ1-1; 7 positions match TRBD1. With V trimmed by 5 bases and J by 3 bases, 9 bases remained unmatched. The CDR3 runs 14 residues. Germline V CDR1 and CDR2: DFQATT, SNEGSKA (reference sequence). The CDR3 reads CSAPSGQADTEAFF. The CDR3, as DNA: TGCAGTGCTCCATCCGGACAGGCTGACACTGAAGCTTTCTTT.